These 3 T cell receptor beta chains were all obtained from the same sample, sequenced in a study of blood T cell repertoires in COVID-19. Sequencing was performed with immunoSEQ multiplex PCR; in TCRdb, only in-frame clones are kept and a portion is missing. The sample lists 250,000 to 300,000 clones, approximately 90% occurring once. Sequencing was performed on peripheral blood. The receptors shown here come from a woman between 35 and 50 years old who had recovered from COVID-19.

Here the CDR3 reads CASSEQGGTEAFF. The DNA for the CDR3 is TGCGCCAGCAGTGAGCAAGGGGGCACTGAAGCTTTCTTT. The chain couples TRBV10-2 to TRBJ1-1, with D maybe TRBD1 (6 bases). CDR3 size: 13 residues. Deletions cut 2 bases from V and 4 bases from J, with 8 bases between. Germline V gene sequence: CDR1 WSHSY, CDR2 SAAADI.

This rearrangement joins TRBV6-5 to TRBJ1-2; TRBD1 aligns across 7 bases. Germline assignment: CDR1 MNHEY and CDR2 SVGAGI. J was trimmed by 8 bases and V by 7 bases; bases with no gene match: 16. There are 15 residues in the CDR3. The DNA for the CDR3 is TGTGCCAGCACCCAGGGGACAGCAAGGGGCCGGGGCTACACCTTC. Translation gives CASTQGTARGRGYTF.

The rearrangement uses TRBV7-6 and TRBJ1-5; perhaps TRBD1 as D (6 bases). The V gene lost 2 bases and the J gene lost 5 bases, with 16 bases spanning the gap. CDR1 is SGHVS, CDR2 FNYEAQ, per germline. This CDR3 contains 16 residues. The CDR3 here is CASSLRSPGDYQPQHF. The CDR3 nucleotides read TGTGCCAGCAGCTTAAGGTCCCCAGGGGATTATCAGCCCCAGCATTTT.